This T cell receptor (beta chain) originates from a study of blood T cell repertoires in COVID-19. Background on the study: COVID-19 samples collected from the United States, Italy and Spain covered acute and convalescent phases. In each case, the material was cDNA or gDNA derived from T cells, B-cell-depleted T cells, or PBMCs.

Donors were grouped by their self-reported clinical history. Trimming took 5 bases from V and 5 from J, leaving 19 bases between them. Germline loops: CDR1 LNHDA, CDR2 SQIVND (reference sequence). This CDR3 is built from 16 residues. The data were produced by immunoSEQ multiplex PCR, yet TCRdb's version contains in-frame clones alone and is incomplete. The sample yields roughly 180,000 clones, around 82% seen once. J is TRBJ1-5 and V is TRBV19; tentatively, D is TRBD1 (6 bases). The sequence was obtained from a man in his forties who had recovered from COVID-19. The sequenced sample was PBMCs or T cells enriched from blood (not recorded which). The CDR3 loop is CASSPQGTSADQPQHF. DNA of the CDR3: TGTGCCAGTAGTCCGCAAGGGACATCGGCCGATCAGCCCCAGCATTTT.